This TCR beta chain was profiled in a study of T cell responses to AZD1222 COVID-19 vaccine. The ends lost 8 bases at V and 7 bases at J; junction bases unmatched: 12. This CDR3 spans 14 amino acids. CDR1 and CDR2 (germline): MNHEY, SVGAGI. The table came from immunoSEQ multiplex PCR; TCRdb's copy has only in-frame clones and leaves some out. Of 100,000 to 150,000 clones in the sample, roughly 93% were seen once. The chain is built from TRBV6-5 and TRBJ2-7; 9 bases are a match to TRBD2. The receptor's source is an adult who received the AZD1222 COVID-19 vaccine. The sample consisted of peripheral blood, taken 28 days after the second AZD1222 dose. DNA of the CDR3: TGTGCCAGCGCGAGGCTAGCGGGGAGGGAGGAGCAGTACTTC. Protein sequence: CASARLAGREEQYF.